Listed here are 14 T cell receptor beta chains from one sample, sequenced in a study of blood T cell repertoires in COVID-19. The assay was immunoSEQ multiplex PCR, and TCRdb's table has in-frame clones only and misses some. The data hold about 64,000 clones, with around 86% observed a single time. The sequenced material came from peripheral blood. The source is a human donor in a cohort sampled during active COVID-19.

The chain is built from TRBV7-2 and TRBJ1-2; 7 nucleotides match TRBD1. The CDR3 runs to 14 residues. V shed 2 bases and J 5 bases; nucleotides not matched to a gene: 5. CDR1 SGHTA and CDR2 FQGNSA come from the germline V gene. CDR3 DNA sequence: TGTGCCAGCAGCTTAATCGGGACAGAGTATGGCTACACCTTC. Its protein is CASSLIGTEYGYTF.

J is TRBJ2-1 and V is TRBV5-1, with 10 bases matching TRBD2. The V gene's germline CDR1 is SGHRS and CDR2 YFSETQ. V shed 4 bases and J 4 bases; nucleotides not matched to a gene: 11. CDR3 length equals 17 residues. The CDR3 is CASSLRASGGLYNEQFF. The CDR3 DNA follows: TGCGCCAGCAGCCTGAGGGCTAGCGGGGGCTTATACAATGAGCAGTTCTTC. Full variable domain (missing parts from reference TRBV5-1 and TRBJ2-1): KAGVTQTPRYLIKTRGQQVTLSCSPISGHRSVSWYQQTPGQGLQFLFEYFSETQRNKGNFPGRFSGRQFSNSRSEMNVSTLELGDSALYLCASSLRASGGLYNEQFFGPGTRLTVL.

The gene calls are TRBV19 and TRBJ2-4, with 13 bases that match TRBD2. The germline CDR1 and CDR2 sequences are LNHDA and SQIVND (reference sequence). J lost 6 bases, V lost 4 bases, and 6 bases had no gene match. The CDR3 is 16 amino acids. CDR3 DNA: TGTGCCAGTAGTACACTAGCGGGGGGGCCTGTAAACATTCAGTACTTC. This encodes CASSTLAGGPVNIQYF. Together with reference TRBV19 and TRBJ2-4, the CDR3 gives the full variable domain: DGGITQSPKYLFRKEGQNVTLSCEQNLNHDAMYWYRQDPGQGLRLIYYSQIVNDFQKGDIAEGYSVSREKKESFPLTVTSAQKNPTAFYLCASSTLAGGPVNIQYFGAGTRLSVL.

This clone has just a few counts. V and J are TRBV7-9 and TRBJ2-7; 12 nucleotides line up with TRBD1. The germline CDR1 and CDR2 sequences are SEHNR and FQNEAQ (reference sequence). The CDR3 sequence is 15 residues long. V lost 6 bases and J lost 6; bases outside the gene matches: 9. The CDR3 nucleotides are TGTGCCAGCAGGCCGTCCGGGACAGGGGGCTTCGAGCAGTACGTC. As protein: CASRPSGTGGFEQYV.

The rearrangement joins TRBV6-5 to TRBJ2-5, with 10 bases matching TRBD2. CDR1 is MNHEY and CDR2 is SVGAGI in the germline V gene. This CDR3 has 16 amino acids. With V trimmed by 0 bases and J by 4 bases, 5 bases remained unmatched. The CDR3 bases are TGTGCCAGCAGTTACTCGGAGCGGGGGGGCGGAGAGACCCAGTACTTC. Protein sequence: CASSYSERGGGETQYF.

This sequence joins TRBV3-1 (or the pseudogene TRBV3-2) and TRBJ1-1, with D perhaps matching TRBD1 (5 bases). The CDR3 totals 16 residues. V gave up 2 bases and J gave up 10 bases, with 23 bases separating them. Looked up from germline, CDR1 is LGHDT and CDR2 is YNNKEL (reference sequence). The CDR3 loop is CASSQRLGRGVELAFF. The CDR3 DNA reads TGTGCCAGCAGCCAAAGACTAGGACGGGGGGTCGAATTAGCTTTCTTT.

The CDR3 nucleotides read TGTGCCAGCAGCTTAACGACAGGGGTCGAGCAGTACTTC. Translating it yields CASSLTTGVEQYF. The chain carries TRBV7-2 and TRBJ2-7; 8 nucleotides match TRBD1. Unmatched junction bases numbered 3, after V lost 2 bases and J lost 6 bases. CDR1 SGHTA and CDR2 FQGNSA come from the germline V gene. This CDR3 is 13 amino acids long.

The rearrangement links TRBV6-6 to TRBJ2-1; 8 bases fit TRBD2. CDR1 and CDR2 from the germline V gene are MNHNY and SVGAGI (reference sequence). Germline trimming cut 2 bases from V and 4 bases from J; bases unmatched to any gene: 7. The CDR3 has 16 amino acids. CDR3 residues: CASSYGISSGYNEQFF. As DNA, the CDR3 is TGTGCCAGCAGTTACGGTATTTCTAGCGGGTACAATGAGCAGTTCTTC.

The J gene is TRBJ1-2, the V gene TRBV4-2, with TRBD1 identical over 7 bases. This CDR3 comprises 13 residues. The trim removed 7 bases at V and 6 bases at J, leaving 8 bases unmatched. Germline V lookup: CDR1 LGHNA, CDR2 YNFKEQ. The CDR3 is CASTAGTVDGYTF. Written as DNA, the CDR3 is TGTGCCAGCACCGCCGGGACAGTTGATGGCTACACCTTC.

The rearrangement uses TRBV5-4 and TRBJ2-7; 9 positions match TRBD1. The germline gives CDR1 SGHNT, CDR2 YYREEE (reference sequence). J lost 3 bases, V lost 4 bases, and 11 bases had no gene match. CDR3 length equals 16 residues. CDR3 in amino acids: CASSQMGDRALYEQYV. The CDR3 nucleotides are TGTGCCAGCAGCCAAATGGGGGACAGGGCGCTCTACGAGCAGTACGTC.

The chain has TRBV10-3 and TRBJ2-3, with 11 bases fitting TRBD2. This CDR3 is 15 amino acids long. J was trimmed by 2 bases and V by 10 bases; bases with no gene match: 8. Looked up from germline, CDR1 is ENHRY and CDR2 is SYGVKD. This CDR3 is CATSLTSGDTDTQYF. CDR3 coding DNA: TGTGCCACCTCTCTGACTAGCGGGGACACAGATACGCAGTATTTT.

The chain links TRBV11-2 to TRBJ1-4; D remains unclear. Germline-derived CDR1 and CDR2 are SGHAT and FQNNGV. The length of the CDR3 is 14 residues. The germline V and J ends were trimmed by 4 bases and 4 bases, with 10 bases remaining between them. Here the CDR3 reads CASSSMELNEKLFF. CDR3 coding DNA: TGTGCCAGCAGCTCAATGGAGCTTAATGAAAAACTGTTTTTT.

The J gene is TRBJ2-1, the V gene TRBV19, with 8 nucleotides matching TRBD2. V shed 3 bases, J shed 0 bases, and the junction held 4 bases outside the gene matches. The CDR3 spans 16 residues. CDR1 is LNHDA and CDR2 is SQIVND in the germline V gene (reference sequence). The CDR3 region is CASSMPGRDSYNEQFF. The CDR3 nucleotides read TGTGCCAGTAGTATGCCCGGGAGGGACTCCTACAATGAGCAGTTCTTC.

The V and J genes are TRBV7-2 and TRBJ1-1; TRBD1 matches 8 bases. V trimming: 3 bases; J trimming: 11 bases; junction bases outside the gene matches: 8. Germline CDR1 reads SGHTA; CDR2 reads FQGNSA. CDR3 length: 13 residues. CDR3 amino acids: CASSLDRAHGAFF. The CDR3, as DNA: TGTGCCAGCAGCTTGGACAGGGCACATGGGGCTTTCTTT.